This T cell receptor (beta chain) derives from a study of blood T cell repertoires in COVID-19. Study-level background: Italy, Spain and the United States were the sources of the convalescent and acute COVID-19 samples. Sample material is recorded as cDNA or gDNA derived from T cells, B-cell-depleted T cells, or PBMCs.

In the authors' workflow: Reference gene primer amplification in the assay estimated nucleated cell counts. Using immunoSEQ multiplex PCR, the repertoire was profiled, and TCRdb retains in-frame clones only, with some absent. The V and J calls and clone size are taken from that table; D and trimming were inferred from the DNA. In the table there are 150,000 to 200,000 clones, roughly 86% of which are singletons. The TCR comes from a man aged 35-49 years with active or convalescent COVID-19. The sequencing input was peripheral blood.

The CDR3 loop reads CASGLGTTYEQYF. CDR3 nucleotide sequence: TGTGCTAGTGGTTTGGGCACTACCTACGAGCAGTACTTC. The V and J genes are TRBV12-5 and TRBJ2-7; D unresolved. From germline, CDR1 is LGHNT and CDR2 FRNRAP. Trimming pared 1 base from V and 2 bases from J, leaving 6 bases between. The CDR3 contains 13 residues.